These 9 T cell receptor beta chains originate from one sample sequenced in a study of blood T cell repertoires in COVID-19 (dated by TCRdb to about 2020). The protocol used for the library was the immunoSEQ multiplex PCR assay. TCRdb re-hosts the immuneACCESS table, in-frame sequences only. Its copies lack some clones; in the studies checked, an unresolved V gene accounts for under half of them, and the cause for the rest is not known. The sample profile shows approximately 200,000 clones; 94% of them were found once. The top ten hold about 0.76% of the sample. The source material was peripheral blood. The receptors derive from a man aged 30 to 45 with COVID-19, enrolled during active disease.

The J gene is TRBJ2-6, the V gene TRBV2; perhaps TRBD1 as D (6 bases). Trimming removed 6 bases at V and 4 bases at J, with 13 bases between. The CDR3 loop spans 15 amino acids. Germline-derived CDR1 and CDR2 are SNHLY and FYNNEI. Here the CDR3 reads CASRDTGNGANVLTF. CDR3 nucleotide sequence: TGTGCCAGCAGGGATACAGGGAACGGGGCCAACGTCCTGACTTTC. The full variable domain, its missing parts supplied by reference TRBV2 and TRBJ2-6, is EPEVTQTPSHQVTQMGQEVILRCVPISNHLYFYWYRQILGQKVEFLVSFYNNEISEKSEIFDDQFSVERPDGSNFTLKIRSTKLEDSAMYFCASRDTGNGANVLTFGAGSRLTVL.

CDR3 DNA sequence: TGTGCCAGTAGTATAGCGGGGGGGCCCTCCTACAATGAGCAGTTCTTC. Its translation is CASSIAGGPSYNEQFF. This chain links TRBV19 with TRBJ2-1, with 8 bases that match TRBD2. The trim removed 1 base at V and 0 bases at J, leaving 2 bases unmatched. Per the germline V gene, CDR1 is LNHDA and CDR2 is SQIVND (reference sequence). This CDR3 spans 16 amino acids. Full variable domain (rest looked up from reference TRBV19 and TRBJ2-1): DGGITQSPKYLFRKEGQNVTLSCEQNLNHDAMYWYRQDPGQGLRLIYYSQIVNDFQKGDIAEGYSVSREKKESFPLTVTSAQKNPTAFYLCASSIAGGPSYNEQFFGPGTRLTVL.

This chain joins TRBV6-2 or TRBV6-3 and TRBJ1-2; D is possibly TRBD1 (6 bases). CDR3 length: 15 residues. V was cut by 2 bases and J by 2 bases, with 12 bases left in between. Germline V gene sequence: CDR1 MNHEY, CDR2 SVGEGT. This chain's CDR3 is CASSYPPDRNYGYTF. The DNA of the CDR3 is TGTGCCAGCAGTTACCCCCCCGACAGGAACTATGGCTACACCTTC.

V gene TRBV27 combines with J gene TRBJ2-1; perhaps TRBD2 as D (6 bases). Trimming left V 2 bases short and J 3 bases short, with 8 bases between. The CDR3 has 14 residues. Germline loops: CDR1 MNHEY, CDR2 SMNVEV (reference sequence). Here the CDR3 DNA reads TGTGCCAGCAGTTTAACGGGACTCTACAATGAGCAGTTCTTC. Its protein product is CASSLTGLYNEQFF.

V and J are TRBV6-6 and TRBJ1-1, with 7 bases matching TRBD1. The germline V gene encodes CDR1 MNHNY and CDR2 SVGAGI (reference sequence). The CDR3 totals 16 residues. Unmatched junction bases numbered 8, after V lost 0 bases and J lost 4 bases. The CDR3 DNA reads as TGTGCCAGCAGTTACTCCACCGAGACAGGGAGCACTGAAGCTTTCTTT. It specifies CASSYSTETGSTEAFF.

The chain carries TRBV27 and TRBJ1-3; maybe TRBD1 (6 bases). The CDR3 has 14 amino acids. CDR1 is MNHEY, CDR2 SMNVEV, per germline (reference sequence). V was shortened by 7 bases and J by 5 bases, with 15 bases between the two germline ends. The DNA of the CDR3 is TGTGCCAGCACCGACAGGTCAGAGAGAAACACCATATATTTT. This codes for CASTDRSERNTIYF.

This clone showed up just once. The rearrangement joins TRBV4-1 to TRBJ1-2; 7 nucleotides match TRBD1. The CDR3 consists of 14 residues. CDR1 MGHRA and CDR2 YSYEKL come from the germline V gene. The ends lost 4 bases at V and 2 bases at J; junction bases unmatched: 4. For the CDR3, the DNA is TGCGCCAGCAGCCGCCCACAGGGGAACTATGGCTACACCTTC. It yields the protein CASSRPQGNYGYTF.

This clone has only one observation. The genes are TRBV19 and TRBJ2-3; 8 bases align to TRBD2. The CDR3 spans 14 residues. Trimming removed 4 bases from V and 2 bases from J; junction bases left unmatched: 2. Germline CDR1 and CDR2: LNHDA and SQIVND (reference sequence). The CDR3 region is CASSTGGDTDTQYF. The CDR3 DNA reads TGTGCCAGTAGTACCGGGGGGGACACAGATACGCAGTATTTT.

CDR3: CASSPGTGGSGEQFF. The CDR3, as DNA: TGTGCCAGCTCACCAGGGACAGGGGGCTCGGGAGAGCAGTTCTTC. The V gene is TRBV18, the J gene TRBJ2-1; 12 bases line up with TRBD1. CDR3 length equals 15 residues. The germline gives CDR1 KGHSH, CDR2 LQKENI. V shed 2 bases, J shed 10 bases, and the junction held 6 bases outside the gene matches.